This T cell receptor beta chain originates from a study of T cells in Graves' hyperthyroidism and ophthalmopathy. Germline trimming cut 0 bases from V and 2 bases from J; bases unmatched to any gene: 6. This CDR3 is built from 16 residues. Per germline, CDR1 DFQATT and CDR2 SNEGSKA (reference sequence). Study findings and constraints: The model anticipated ophthalmopathy a median about 6.5 months pre-onset.

Patients were aged 18 to 65, had disease duration under 2 months, and had newly diagnosed hyperthyroidism. Any patient presenting with uncontrolled infection, other autoimmune disease, pregnancy or lactation was left out. It was 10 ml of fresh peripheral blood that supplied the PBMCs. A word on this clonotype: Its cognate antigen is unknown.

TCR beta CDR3 sequences were amplified from RNA transcripts. The HTBI set primed first-round TCR CDR3 RT-PCR. One entry per CDR3 protein results from TCRdb running MiXCR on the multiplex PCR reads. The table shows about 380,000 distinct CDR3 sequences, with more than 11% occurring only once. The genes are TRBV20-1 and TRBJ2-7; TRBD2 aligns across 11 bases. The sequenced sample was blood. The receptor's source is a woman aged 55-70 years with Graves' hyperthyroidism. CDR3 sequence (DNA): TGCAGTGCTAGAGACCCCGGGACTAGCGGAACCTACGAGCAGTACTTC. This encodes CSARDPGTSGTYEQYF.